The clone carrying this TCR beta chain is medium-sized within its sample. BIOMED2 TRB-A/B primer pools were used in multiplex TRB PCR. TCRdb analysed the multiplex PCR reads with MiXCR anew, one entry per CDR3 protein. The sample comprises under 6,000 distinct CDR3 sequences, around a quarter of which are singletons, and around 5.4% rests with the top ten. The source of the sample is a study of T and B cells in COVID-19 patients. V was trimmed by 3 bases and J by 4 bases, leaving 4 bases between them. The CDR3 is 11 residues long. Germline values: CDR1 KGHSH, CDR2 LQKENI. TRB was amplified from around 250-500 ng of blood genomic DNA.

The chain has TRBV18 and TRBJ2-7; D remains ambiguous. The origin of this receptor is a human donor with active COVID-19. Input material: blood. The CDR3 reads CASSPGYEQYF. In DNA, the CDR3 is TGTGCCAGCTCACCCGGGTACGAGCAGTACTTC.